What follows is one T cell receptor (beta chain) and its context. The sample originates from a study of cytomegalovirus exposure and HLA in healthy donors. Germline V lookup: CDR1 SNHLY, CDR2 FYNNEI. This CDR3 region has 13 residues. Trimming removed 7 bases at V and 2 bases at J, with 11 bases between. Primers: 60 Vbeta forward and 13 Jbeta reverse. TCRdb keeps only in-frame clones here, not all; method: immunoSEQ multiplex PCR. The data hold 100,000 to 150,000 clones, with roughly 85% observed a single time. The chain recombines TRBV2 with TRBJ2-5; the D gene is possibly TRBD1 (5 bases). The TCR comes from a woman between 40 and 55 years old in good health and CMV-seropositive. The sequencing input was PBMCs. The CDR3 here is CASNAGRQETQYF. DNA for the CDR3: TGTGCCAGCAACGCAGGGCGACAAGAGACCCAGTACTTC.